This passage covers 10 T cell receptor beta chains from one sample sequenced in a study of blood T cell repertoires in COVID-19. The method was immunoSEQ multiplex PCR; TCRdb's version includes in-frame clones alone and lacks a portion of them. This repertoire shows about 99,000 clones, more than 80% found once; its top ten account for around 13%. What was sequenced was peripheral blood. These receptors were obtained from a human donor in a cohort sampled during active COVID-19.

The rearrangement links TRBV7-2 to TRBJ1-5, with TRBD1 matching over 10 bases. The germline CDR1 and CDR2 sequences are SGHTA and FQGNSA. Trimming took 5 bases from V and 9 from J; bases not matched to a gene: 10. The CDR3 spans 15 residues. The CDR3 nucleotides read TGTGCCAGCAGCCAGACAGGGGGCCCTGTAGGGCCCCAGCATTTT. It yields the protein CASSQTGGPVGPQHF.

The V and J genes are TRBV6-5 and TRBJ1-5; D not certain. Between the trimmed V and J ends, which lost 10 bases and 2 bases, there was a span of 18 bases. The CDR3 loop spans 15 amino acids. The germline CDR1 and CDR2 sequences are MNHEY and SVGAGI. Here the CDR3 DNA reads TGTGCCACCCTCCTAGGCATCGTGCGCAATCAGCCCCAGCATTTT. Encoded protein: CATLLGIVRNQPQHF.

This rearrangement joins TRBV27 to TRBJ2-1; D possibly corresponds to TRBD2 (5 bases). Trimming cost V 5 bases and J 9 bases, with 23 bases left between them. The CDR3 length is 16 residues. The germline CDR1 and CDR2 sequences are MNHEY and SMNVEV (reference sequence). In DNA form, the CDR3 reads TGTGCCAGCAGTCTAACCCTAGCTTCCCAGATCAGTGAGCAGTTCTTC. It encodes CASSLTLASQISEQFF.

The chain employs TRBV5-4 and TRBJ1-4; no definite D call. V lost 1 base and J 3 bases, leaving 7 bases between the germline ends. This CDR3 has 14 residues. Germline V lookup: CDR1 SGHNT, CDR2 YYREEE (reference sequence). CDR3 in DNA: TGTGCCAGCAGCTTGTCACGGGCTAATGAAAAACTGTTTTTT. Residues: CASSLSRANEKLFF. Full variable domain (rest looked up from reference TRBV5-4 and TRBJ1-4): ETGVTQSPTHLIKTRGQQVTLRCSSQSGHNTVSWYQQALGQGPQFIFQYYREEENGRGNFPPRFSGLQFPNYSSELNVNALELDDSALYLCASSLSRANEKLFFGSGTQLSVL.

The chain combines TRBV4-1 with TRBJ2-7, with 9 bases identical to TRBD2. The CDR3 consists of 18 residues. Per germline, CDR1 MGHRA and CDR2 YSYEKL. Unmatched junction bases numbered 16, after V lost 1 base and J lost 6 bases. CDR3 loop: CASSQVGGSGLAHREQYF. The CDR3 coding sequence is TGCGCCAGCAGCCAAGTCGGGGGTTCGGGACTAGCCCACCGCGAGCAGTACTTC.

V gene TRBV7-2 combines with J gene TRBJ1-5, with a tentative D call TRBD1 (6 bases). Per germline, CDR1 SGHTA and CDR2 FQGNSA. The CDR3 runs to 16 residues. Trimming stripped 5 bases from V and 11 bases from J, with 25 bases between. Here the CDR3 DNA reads TGTGCCAGCAGCCCAGAGACCGGGGGGACAAGGGGTTCCCAGCATTTT. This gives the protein CASSPETGGTRGSQHF.

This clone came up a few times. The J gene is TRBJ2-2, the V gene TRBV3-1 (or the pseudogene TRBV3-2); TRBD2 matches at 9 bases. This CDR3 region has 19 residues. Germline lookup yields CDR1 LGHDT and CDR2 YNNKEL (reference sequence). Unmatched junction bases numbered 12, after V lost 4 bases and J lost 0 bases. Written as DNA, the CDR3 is TGTGCCAGCAGCCCAAGAGGTCTAGCGGGGACCGCGAACACCGGGGAGCTGTTTTTT. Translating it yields CASSPRGLAGTANTGELFF.

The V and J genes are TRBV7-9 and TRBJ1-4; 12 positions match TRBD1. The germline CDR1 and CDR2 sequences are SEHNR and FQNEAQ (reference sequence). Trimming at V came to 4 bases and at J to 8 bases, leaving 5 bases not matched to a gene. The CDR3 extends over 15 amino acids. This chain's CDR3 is CASSSWDRGHEKLFF. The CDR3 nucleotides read TGTGCCAGCAGCTCCTGGGACAGGGGGCACGAAAAACTGTTTTTT.

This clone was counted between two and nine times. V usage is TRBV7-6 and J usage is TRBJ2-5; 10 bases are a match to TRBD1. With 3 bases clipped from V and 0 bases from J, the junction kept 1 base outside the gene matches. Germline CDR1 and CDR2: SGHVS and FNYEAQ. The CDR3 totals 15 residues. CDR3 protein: CASSLGQGYQETQYF. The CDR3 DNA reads TGTGCCAGCAGCTTGGGACAGGGGTACCAAGAGACCCAGTACTTC.

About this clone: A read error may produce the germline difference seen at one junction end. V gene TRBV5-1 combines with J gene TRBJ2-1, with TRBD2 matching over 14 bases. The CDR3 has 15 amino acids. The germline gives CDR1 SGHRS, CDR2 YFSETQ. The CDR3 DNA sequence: TGCGCCAGCAGCCCGGGACTAGCGGGGGAGCCTCAGAGGCTCTTC. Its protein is CASSPGLAGEPQRLF.